This paragraph covers one T cell receptor beta chain sequence. No antigen is known for it. This sample is drawn from a study of monozygotic twins with inflammatory bowel disease. General observations from the study: Especially where disease activity was present, IBD patients had fewer clonotypes in common with others than healthy twins did.

The CDR3 loop spans 16 amino acids. Germline CDR1 is SGHRS and CDR2 is YFSETQ. From the 5' RACE reads, TCRdb lists one entry per CDR3 protein and no DNA. The data include about 160,000 distinct CDR3 sequences; the top ten clones carry approximately 7%. Someone took a roughly 2.7 ml blood sample from each of the donors. This TCR was recovered from a human donor with ulcerative colitis or Crohn's disease, or a healthy co-twin of an affected twin (not recorded which). The chain couples TRBV5-1 to TRBJ2-3; TCRdb names TRBD1, which stays unverified in the absence of DNA. The sequencing input was blood. CDR3 in amino acids: CASSPPRQGLTDTQYF.